This is a list of T cell receptor beta chains from one sample in a study of beta chain features in type 1 diabetes. Only in-frame clones appear in the TCRdb table, and some are missing; sequencing was by immunoSEQ multiplex PCR. The table shows approximately 40,000 clones, with roughly 50% occurring only once. Sequencing used stem cell memory CD4+ T cells from blood. Every receptor here comes from a woman in her twenties or thirties in good health. Each CDR3 is given with its conserved first and last residue. Fields, in order: V gene, J gene, D gene, clone size, CDR3 protein, CDR3 DNA. D genes are given only for firm matches. Expanded clones get a size class; other rows say once, few or many, or leave the size out.

TRBV9	TRBJ1-1	NA	NA	CASSVTGQNTEAFF	TGTGCCAGCAGCGTGACAGGTCAGAACACTGAAGCTTTCTTT
TRBV28	TRBJ1-2	TRBD1	NA	CASSQGQGATNYGYTF	TGTGCCAGCAGTCAGGGACAGGGGGCTACTAACTATGGCTACACCTTC
TRBV18	TRBJ1-1	NA	NA	CASSPRAAGTENTEAFF	TGTGCCAGCTCACCACGAGCGGCGGGGACCGAGAACACTGAAGCTTTCTTT
TRBV5-3	TRBJ2-2	NA	NA	CARSLAGTSSAPGSCFF	NA
TRBV14	TRBJ2-1	TRBD1	NA	CASSQEQGRGTYNEQFF	TGTGCCAGCAGCCAAGAACAGGGCAGGGGGACCTACAATGAGCAGTTCTTC
TRBV5-4	TRBJ1-1	NA	few	CASSLVGGNTEAFF	TGTGCCAGCAGCTTGGTGGGGGGGAACACTGAAGCTTTCTTT
TRBV6-1	TRBJ2-7	TRBD2	once	CASSAHGLAGRHEQYF	TGTGCCAGCAGTGCGCATGGACTAGCGGGAAGACACGAGCAGTACTTC
TRBV6-5	TRBJ2-2	NA	NA	CATTRGPSTGELFF	TGTGCCACAACCCGGGGTCCGAGCACCGGGGAGCTGTTTTTT
TRBV11-1	TRBJ2-7	NA	NA	CASSRPPRDEQYF	TGTGCCAGCAGCCGTCCCCCCCGGGACGAGCAGTACTTC
TRBV21-1	TRBJ1-5	NA	NA	CASSKARTVRDQPQHF	TGTGCCAGCAGCAAAGCGCGGACAGTGAGGGATCAGCCCCAGCATTTT
TRBV11-1	TRBJ2-7	NA	NA	CASSLGDIYEQYF	TGTGCCAGCAGCTTGGGGGACATCTACGAGCAGTACTTC
TRBV29-1	TRBJ2-5	TRBD2	NA	CSVVLGRRGGSETQYF	TGCAGCGTTGTACTGGGACGGCGGGGAGGGTCAGAGACCCAGTACTTC
TRBV10-3	TRBJ2-3	TRBD2	few	CAITASGSADTQYF	TGTGCCATCACGGCTAGCGGGAGCGCAGATACGCAGTATTTT
TRBV18	TRBJ1-1	TRBD1	NA	CASSPPSRGTEAFF	TGTGCCAGCTCACCACCGTCCAGGGGGACTGAAGCTTTCTTT
TRBV4-3	TRBJ2-2	NA	few	CASSQAPTATANGGELFF	TGCGCCAGCAGCCAAGCGCCGACCGCGACAGCGAACGGCGGGGAGCTGTTTTTT
TRBV7-6	TRBJ2-1	TRBD2	NA	CASSFAGETYNEQFF	TGTGCCAGCAGCTTTGCGGGAGAAACCTACAATGAGCAGTTCTTC
TRBV11-1	TRBJ1-1	TRBD1	few	CASSLGQENTEAFF	TGTGCCAGCAGCTTGGGACAGGAGAACACTGAAGCTTTCTTT
TRBV9	TRBJ1-2	TRBD1	NA	CASSVGTGGYYGYTF	TGTGCCAGCAGCGTAGGGACAGGGGGCTACTATGGCTACACCTTC
TRBV7-9	TRBJ2-7	NA	few	CASSASYEQYF	TGTGCCAGCAGCGCCTCCTACGAGCAGTACTTC
TRBV4-3	TRBJ2-7	TRBD1	NA	CASSQAVGRGRYEQYF	TGCGCCAGCAGCCAAGCAGTAGGCAGGGGGCGATACGAGCAGTACTTC
TRBV28	TRBJ2-3	NA	NA	CASSLITGVGTDTQYF	TGTGCCAGCAGTTTGATTACGGGAGTCGGCACAGATACGCAGTATTTT
TRBV20-1	TRBJ2-7	NA	NA	CSAKGVGQYF	TGCAGTGCTAAGGGGGTAGGGCAGTACTTC
TRBV7-7	TRBJ2-3	NA	NA	CASSLVGSASDTQYF	TGTGCTAGCAGCTTAGTGGGGAGCGCGTCAGATACGCAGTATTTT
TRBV5-1	TRBJ2-1	NA	NA	CASRWGLGSYNEQFF	TGCGCCAGCAGATGGGGGCTGGGCTCCTACAATGAGCAGTTCTTC
TRBV25-1	TRBJ2-3	TRBD2	NA	CASISGRGSTDTQYF	TGTGCCAGCATTAGCGGGAGGGGCAGCACAGATACGCAGTATTTT
TRBV28	TRBJ2-3	TRBD1	NA	CASSLGTGPSSTDTQYF	TGTGCCAGCAGTTTAGGGACAGGGCCTTCTAGCACAGATACGCAGTATTTT
TRBV7-2	TRBJ2-3	NA	NA	CASSSKLGADTQYF	TGTGCCAGCAGCTCAAAACTAGGTGCAGATACGCAGTATTTT
TRBV6-5	TRBJ1-4	NA	NA	CASSYFGAGGEKLFF	TGTGCCAGCAGTTATTTTGGGGCCGGCGGCGAAAAACTGTTTTTT
TRBV15	TRBJ2-7	TRBD1	NA	CATSRDQGVKPREQYF	TGTGCCACCAGCAGAGACCAGGGGGTTAAACCTAGGGAGCAGTACTTC
TRBV14	TRBJ2-2	NA	once	CASSQDRFLSEDGELFF	TGTGCCAGCAGCCAAGATCGGTTCCTCTCCGAGGACGGGGAGCTGTTTTTT
TRBV11-1	TRBJ2-1	NA	NA	CASSVYRSSYNEQFF	TGTGCCAGCAGCGTATACAGGAGCTCCTACAATGAGCAGTTCTTC
TRBV29-1	TRBJ2-7	TRBD1	NA	CSVEVGTGPDSVYEQYF	TGCAGCGTTGAAGTAGGGACAGGGCCCGACTCTGTATACGAGCAGTACTTC
TRBV29-1	TRBJ2-7	NA	NA	CSVVVRGYEQYF	TGCAGCGTTGTCGTCAGGGGCTACGAGCAGTACTTC
TRBV19	TRBJ2-1	TRBD2	once	CASRAGTSSYNEQFF	TGTGCCAGTAGGGCCGGGACTAGCTCCTACAATGAGCAGTTCTTC
TRBV7-9	TRBJ2-7	TRBD1	few	CASSLRTGARGEQYF	TGTGCCAGCAGCTTAAGGACAGGGGCACGCGGCGAGCAGTACTTC
TRBV7-2	TRBJ2-7	TRBD2	NA	CASSLFGTSGYEQYF	TGTGCCAGCAGCTTATTCGGGACTAGCGGCTACGAGCAGTACTTC
TRBV19	TRBJ1-5	TRBD1	NA	CASSIGAGGRQPQHF	TGTGCCAGTAGTATAGGGGCAGGGGGCCGTCAGCCCCAGCATTTT
TRBV7-9	TRBJ2-7	TRBD2	few	CASSPSGREDEQYF	TGTGCCAGCAGCCCCAGCGGGAGAGAGGACGAGCAGTACTTC
TRBV28	TRBJ1-1	TRBD1	NA	CATAQWTGSNTEAFF	TGTGCCACCGCCCAGTGGACAGGGTCGAACACTGAAGCTTTCTTT
TRBV2	TRBJ2-2	NA	few	CASSEGAYNTGELFF	TGTGCCAGCAGTGAAGGTGCCTATAACACCGGGGAGCTGTTTTTT
TRBV4-2	TRBJ2-3	TRBD1	NA	CASKQGARDTQYF	TGTGCCAGCAAACAGGGGGCGCGGGATACGCAGTATTTT
TRBV18	TRBJ2-1	NA	NA	CASSPPDYNEQFF	TGTGCCAGCTCACCCCCAGACTACAATGAGCAGTTCTTC
TRBV28	TRBJ2-7	TRBD1	NA	CASSLWGLRDRSYEQYF	TGTGCCAGCAGTTTATGGGGACTCCGGGACAGGTCCTACGAGCAGTACTTC
TRBV5-4	TRBJ2-7	NA	NA	CASSPSGFYSYEQYF	TGTGCCAGCAGCCCATCAGGGTTCTACTCCTACGAGCAGTACTTC
TRBV15	TRBJ2-1	TRBD2	few	CATSPRLAGYRDNEQFF	TGTGCCACCAGCCCTAGACTAGCGGGATATAGAGACAATGAGCAGTTCTTC
TRBV29-1	TRBJ2-1	NA	few	CSAVGGASSYNEQFF	TGCAGCGCGGTCGGAGGGGCAAGCTCCTACAATGAGCAGTTCTTC
TRBV18	TRBJ1-5	TRBD1	NA	CASSPGTGNQPQHF	TGTGCCAGCTCACCAGGGACAGGGAACCAGCCCCAGCATTTT
TRBV7-2	TRBJ2-7	NA	NA	CASSLDWRAYEQYF	TGTGCCAGCAGCTTAGATTGGAGGGCCTACGAGCAGTACTTC
TRBV5-1	TRBJ2-1	TRBD2	NA	CASSPPSSGRQFF	TGCGCCAGCAGCCCCCCTTCTAGCGGGCGGCAGTTCTTC
TRBV10-3	TRBJ2-1	TRBD2	NA	CAISEGASGSDEQFF	TGTGCCATCAGTGAGGGGGCTAGCGGGAGCGATGAGCAGTTCTTC
TRBV7-2	TRBJ2-1	TRBD1	NA	CASSSQVNRGYNEQFF	TGTGCCAGCAGCTCCCAGGTCAACAGGGGTTACAATGAGCAGTTCTTC
TRBV6-5	TRBJ1-2	NA	NA	CASSYSKQDLNYGYTF	TGTGCCAGCAGTTACTCGAAACAGGATCTTAACTATGGCTACACCTTC
TRBV7-8	TRBJ2-1	NA	once	CASSLSGHEQFF	TGTGCCAGCAGCCTCAGCGGCCATGAGCAGTTCTTC
TRBV19	TRBJ2-3	TRBD1	NA	CASTWTGKISTDTQYF	TGTGCCAGTACTTGGACAGGGAAGATTAGCACAGATACGCAGTATTTT